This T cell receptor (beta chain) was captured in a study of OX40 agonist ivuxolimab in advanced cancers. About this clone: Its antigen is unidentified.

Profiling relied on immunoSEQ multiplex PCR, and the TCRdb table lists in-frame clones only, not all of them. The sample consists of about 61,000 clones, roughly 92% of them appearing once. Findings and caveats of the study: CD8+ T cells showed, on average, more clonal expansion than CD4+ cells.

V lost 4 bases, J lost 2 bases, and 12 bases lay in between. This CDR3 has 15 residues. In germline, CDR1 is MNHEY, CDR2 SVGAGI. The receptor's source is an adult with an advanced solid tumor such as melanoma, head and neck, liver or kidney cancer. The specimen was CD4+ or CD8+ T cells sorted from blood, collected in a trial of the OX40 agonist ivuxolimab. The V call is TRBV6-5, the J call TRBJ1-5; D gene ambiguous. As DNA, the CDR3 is TGTGCCAGCAGTTCGGACGGTATTGGCAATCAGCCCCAGCATTTT. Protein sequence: CASSSDGIGNQPQHF.